This T cell receptor beta chain was recorded in a study of cytomegalovirus exposure and HLA in healthy donors. V was pared by 2 bases and J by 5 bases, with 17 bases between. The length of the CDR3 is 16 residues. Germline CDR1 KGHSH, CDR2 LQKENI. Generated by immunoSEQ multiplex PCR, the TCRdb table keeps only in-frame clones and is missing some. The table records about 130,000 clones, about 91% of them present only once. The sequenced sample consisted of PBMCs. This chain joins TRBV18 and TRBJ2-3, with a weak D call TRBD2 (5 bases). The origin of this receptor is a woman younger than 35 in good health and CMV-seronegative. The CDR3 spells CASSPFVQAGRDTQYF. DNA for the CDR3: TGTGCCAGCTCACCATTTGTCCAGGCGGGCAGAGATACGCAGTATTTT.